Following are 7 T cell receptor beta chains from one sample sequenced in a study of identical twins. TCRdb re-derived calls from the 5' RACE reads in MiXCR, one entry per CDR3 protein. The sample includes approximately 590,000 distinct CDR3 sequences, roughly 9.5% of them seen just once. This sample also belongs to another study, concerning yellow fever vaccine responses in identical twins.

Sequencing was carried out using PBMCs. The source of these receptors is a young woman in good health.

This chain uses TRBV7-2 with TRBJ2-7, with no clear D. Germline V gene sequence: CDR1 SGHTA, CDR2 FQGNSA. The CDR3 length is 13 residues. V lost 3 bases and J lost 6, with 12 bases in between. CDR3 nucleotide sequence: TGTGCCAGCAGCTTGAGTATCGCGAGCGAGCAGTACTTC. Translated, it gives CASSLSIASEQYF.

V and J are TRBV14 and TRBJ2-7, with 8 bases aligning to TRBD1. The germline V gene has CDR1 SGHDN and CDR2 FVKESK. V dropped 2 bases and J dropped 3; count of bases not matched to a gene: 3. This CDR3 spans 14 amino acids. CDR3 sequence: CASSQRGQGYEQYF. The CDR3 DNA reads TGTGCCAGCAGCCAACGTGGACAGGGCTACGAGCAGTACTTC.

This chain connects TRBV6-5 to TRBJ2-1; weak D call: TRBD2 (7 bases). There are 15 residues in the CDR3. Germline-derived CDR1 and CDR2 are MNHEY and SVGAGI. The V end lost 2 bases, the J end lost 6 bases, and 14 bases lay between the germline ends. The CDR3 sequence: CASSYRGGGPNEQFF. CDR3 nucleotides: TGTGCCAGCAGTTACAGGGGGGGGGGACCCAATGAGCAGTTCTTC.

This chain links TRBV29-1 with TRBJ2-5; TRBD1 matches at 12 bases. CDR3 size: 14 residues. Germline V CDR1 and CDR2: SQVTM, ANQGSEA. J lost 4 bases, V lost 3 bases, and 3 bases had no gene match. DNA for the CDR3: TGCAGCGTTGATTGGGGACAGGGGGCAGAGACCCAGTACTTC. Its translation is CSVDWGQGAETQYF.

This clonotype showed up just a few times. The chain has TRBV5-1 and TRBJ2-7; no clear D gene. Germline V CDR1 and CDR2: SGHRS, YFSETQ. There are 14 residues in the CDR3. The V and J ends lost 3 bases and 2 bases respectively, with 12 bases between them. CDR3 sequence (DNA): TGCGCCAGCAGCTCAGACGCTAGAGCCTACGAGCAGTACTTC. Encoded protein: CASSSDARAYEQYF.

A few counts support this clonotype. This sequence joins TRBV12-5 and TRBJ1-2, with 8 bases aligning to TRBD1. V shed 5 bases, J shed 4 bases, and the junction held 9 bases outside the gene matches. Per germline, CDR1 LGHNT and CDR2 FRNRAP. This CDR3 is 15 amino acids long. Written as DNA, the CDR3 is TGTGCTAGTGGTCGATCAGGGGGCGTAGGCTATGGCTACACCTTC. This gives the protein CASGRSGGVGYGYTF. Using reference TRBV12-5 and TRBJ1-2 for the parts outside the CDR3, the full variable domain is DARVTQTPRHKVTEMGQEVTMRCQPILGHNTVFWYRQTMMQGLELLAYFRNRAPLDDSGMPKDRFSAEMPDATLATLKIQPSEPRDSAVYFCASGRSGGVGYGYTFGSGTRLTVV.

This clonotype was seen a handful of times. The chain carries TRBV6-5 and TRBJ1-1; TRBD1 is a possible D gene (5 bases). Germline CDR1 MNHEY, CDR2 SVGAGI. CDR3 length: 14 amino acids. V lost 4 bases to trimming and J lost 1 base, with 10 bases between them. CDR3 in DNA: TGTGCCAGCAGTTGGAGCGACAGGAACACTGAAGCTTTCTTT. It encodes CASSWSDRNTEAFF.